This TCR beta chain was recovered during a study of beta chain features in type 1 diabetes. Broader study findings: Moderate but significant shortening of TCRB CDR3s was recorded in all four CD4+ subsets from Type 1 diabetes patients. Diminished insertions and augmented deletions at VDJ junctions characterized type 1 diabetes patients. cDNA-based sequencing might over-represent cells highly expressing TCR.

Remarks on this clone: Antigen unknown.

Expressed TCRB transcripts were sequenced because the isolated RNA had all been reverse transcribed beforehand. Assay: immunoSEQ multiplex PCR; the TCRdb copy retains only in-frame clones and omits some. The sample consists of around 140,000 clones, about 13% of them appearing once. By way of CD45RO/CCR7/CD25/CD127/CD95/CD27, the CD4+ regulatory, stem cell-like memory, central memory and naive cells were sorted. The CDR3 spans 14 residues. Per the germline V gene, CDR1 is SGHRS and CDR2 is YFSETQ. Germline trimming cut 4 bases from V and 7 bases from J; bases unmatched to any gene: 7. Sequencing used central memory CD4+ T cells from blood. The chain couples TRBV5-1 to TRBJ2-1, with 8 bases matching TRBD1. This TCR derives from a man aged 18 to 35 with type 1 diabetes. The CDR3 nucleotides read TGCGCCAGCAGCCCGCCGGACAGGGCGAATGAGCAGTTCTTC. This gives the protein CASSPPDRANEQFF. The full variable domain, in which reference TRBV5-1 and TRBJ2-1 provide the parts outside the CDR3, is KAGVTQTPRYLIKTRGQQVTLSCSPISGHRSVSWYQQTPGQGLQFLFEYFSETQRNKGNFPGRFSGRQFSNSRSEMNVSTLELGDSALYLCASSPPDRANEQFFGPGTRLTVL.